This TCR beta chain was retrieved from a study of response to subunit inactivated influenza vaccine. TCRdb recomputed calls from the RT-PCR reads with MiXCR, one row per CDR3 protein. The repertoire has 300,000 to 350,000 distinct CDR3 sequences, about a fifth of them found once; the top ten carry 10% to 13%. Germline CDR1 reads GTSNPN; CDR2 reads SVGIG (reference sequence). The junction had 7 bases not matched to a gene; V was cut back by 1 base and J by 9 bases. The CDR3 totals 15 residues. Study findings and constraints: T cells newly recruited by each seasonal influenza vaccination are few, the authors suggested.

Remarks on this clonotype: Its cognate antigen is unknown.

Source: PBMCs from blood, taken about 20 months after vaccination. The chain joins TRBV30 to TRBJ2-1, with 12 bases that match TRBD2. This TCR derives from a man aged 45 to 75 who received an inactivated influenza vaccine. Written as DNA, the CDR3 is TGTGCCTGGAGTGGACTAGCGGGGGCTTGGGGTGAGCAGTTCTTC. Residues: CAWSGLAGAWGEQFF.